This TCR beta chain was recorded in a study of immune reconstitution after stem cell transplant in scleroderma. The V gene end was trimmed by 4 bases and the J gene end by 4 bases; junction bases not matched to a gene: 10. Per germline, CDR1 SGHRS and CDR2 YFSETQ. There are 16 residues in the CDR3. TCRdb redid the calling of the RT-PCR reads with MiXCR, one entry per CDR3 protein. Of under 3,000 distinct CDR3 sequences listed, 11% were seen once; the top ten hold about a quarter. The sample was acquired before or after autologous hematopoietic stem cell transplantation (not recorded which). This TCR was sampled from a female donor with systemic sclerosis. The chain is built from TRBV5-1 and TRBJ2-1; 8 positions match TRBD1. CDR3 in amino acids: CASSIDRGQSYNEQFF. CDR3 nucleotides: TGCGCCAGCAGCATCGACAGGGGTCAATCGTACAATGAGCAGTTCTTC.